This T cell receptor beta chain was recovered during a study of cytomegalovirus exposure and HLA in healthy donors. Study-level points and caveats: Listed as cytomegalovirus-associated were around 160 TCR beta chains. A classifier reportedly called cytomegalovirus status with high sensitivity and specificity.

A remark on this clone: The antigen remains undetermined.

Generated by immunoSEQ multiplex PCR, the TCRdb table keeps only in-frame clones and is missing some. The sample lists under 200,000 clones; roughly nine tenths were seen once. This sequence was found in a woman under 30 in good health and CMV-seropositive. Sequencing was carried out using PBMCs.

The CDR3 spells CASSTSPGTANEKLFF. The CDR3 DNA is TGTGCCAGCAGTACCTCCCCCGGGACAGCTAATGAAAAACTGTTTTTT. J is TRBJ1-4 and V is TRBV6-6, with 7 bases lining up with TRBD1. CDR1 and CDR2 from the germline V gene are MNHNY and SVGAGI (reference sequence). There are 16 residues in the CDR3. V was pared by 5 bases and J by 3 bases, with 9 bases of the junction left unmatched.